This T cell receptor beta chain was identified in a study of cytomegalovirus exposure and HLA in healthy donors. The study, taken as a whole, reports: It was reported that TCR beta sequences correctly inferred the HLA-A and HLA-B alleles for most subjects. Three CMV-associated chains were confirmed in vitro to be specific for CMV antigens. Some segments of the V type, notably TRBV6-2 and TRBV6-3, were excluded as indistinguishable.

To note about this clone: Its antigen is undetermined.

The PCR ran on 60 Vbeta and 13 Jbeta primers. Sequencing used immunoSEQ multiplex PCR; TCRdb keeps in-frame clones, though not all of them. The sample has 90,000 to 110,000 clones, 73% seen once. Trimming cost V 5 bases and J 3 bases, with 7 bases left between them. Germline-derived CDR1 and CDR2 are SGHAT and FQNNGV. The CDR3 extends over 13 amino acids. The sample comprised PBMCs. The TCR sequence derives from a man aged 40-49 years in good health and CMV-seronegative. The V gene is TRBV11-2, the J gene TRBJ1-4; unclear D gene. The CDR3 DNA reads as TGTGCCAGCAGCAGACACCCTAATGAAAAACTGTTTTTT. The encoded protein is CASSRHPNEKLFF.